The 27 T cell receptor beta chains in this list originate from one sample, sequenced in a study of blood T cell repertoires in COVID-19. Using immunoSEQ multiplex PCR, the repertoire was profiled, and TCRdb retains in-frame clones only, with some absent. The sample records around 60,000 clones, 75% to 90% being singletons. The sample comprised peripheral blood. The receptor set was obtained from a man older than 75 with acute or convalescent COVID-19.

The rearrangement uses TRBV30 and TRBJ1-2; perhaps TRBD1 as D (6 bases). Germline V gene lookup returns CDR1 GTSNPN and CDR2 SVGIG (reference sequence). The CDR3 is 13 residues long. The V end lost 3 bases, the J end lost 10 bases, and 18 bases lay between the germline ends. The CDR3 reads CAWSPSRDKYYTF. For the CDR3, the DNA is TGTGCCTGGAGCCCTTCCCGGGACAAGTACTACACCTTC.

A single count supports this clone. The chain employs TRBV7-2 and TRBJ1-1; weak D call: TRBD1 (6 bases). Trimming left V 6 bases short and J 1 base short, with 9 bases between. The CDR3 sequence is 13 residues long. CDR1 is SGHTA, CDR2 FQGNSA, per germline. CDR3 in DNA: TGTGCCAGCAGTTCGGGACAGAACACTGAAGCTTTCTTT. Translating it yields CASSSGQNTEAFF. The variable domain in full, completed from reference TRBV7-2 and TRBJ1-1, reads GAGVSQSPSNKVTEKGKDVELRCDPISGHTALYWYRQSLGQGLEFLIYFQGNSAPDKSGLPSDRFSAERTGGSVSTLTIQRTQQEDSAVYLCASSSGQNTEAFFGQGTRLTVV.

The CDR3 loop reads CASSPTSGGPDTQYF. The DNA of the CDR3 is TGTGCCAGCAGCCCGACTAGCGGGGGGCCAGATACGCAGTATTTT. The V gene is TRBV6-4, the J gene TRBJ2-3, with 13 bases fitting TRBD2. The V gene end was trimmed by 6 bases and the J gene end by 4 bases; junction bases not matched to a gene: 4. This CDR3 is built from 15 residues. Germline V gene lookup returns CDR1 MRHNA and CDR2 SNTAGT.

This rearrangement joins TRBV4-1 to TRBJ2-1; the match to TRBD2 covers 11 bases. The CDR3 sequence is 21 residues long. J gave up 8 bases and V 4 bases, and 25 bases lay outside the gene matches. CDR1 is MGHRA, CDR2 YSYEKL, per germline. The chain's CDR3 is CASSRNPRSGGAGGQSYEQFF. DNA of the CDR3: TGCGCCAGCAGCCGAAACCCCCGTAGCGGGGGGGCAGGAGGTCAGTCGTATGAGCAGTTCTTC.

The chain is built from TRBV29-1 and TRBJ1-1, with 7 bases fitting TRBD1. Germline V gene lookup returns CDR1 SQVTM and CDR2 ANQGSEA. V trimming: 3 bases; J trimming: 7 bases; junction bases outside the gene matches: 11. This CDR3 region has 14 residues. CDR3 protein: CSVEATSGGGEAFF. The DNA of the CDR3 is TGCAGCGTTGAGGCAACTTCAGGGGGTGGTGAAGCTTTCTTT.

The gene calls are TRBV5-1 and TRBJ2-7; 9 bases are shared with TRBD1. The CDR3 contains 16 residues. Germline V gene lookup returns CDR1 SGHRS and CDR2 YFSETQ. With V trimmed by 2 bases and J by 5 bases, 11 bases remained unmatched. CDR3 sequence (DNA): TGCGCCAGCAGCTTTCAACCGGGACAGGGCAGACACGAGCAGTACTTC. This encodes CASSFQPGQGRHEQYF.

The genes are TRBV9 and TRBJ1-2; a possible D gene is TRBD1 (5 bases). Germline V gene lookup returns CDR1 SGDLS and CDR2 YYNGEE. V shed 0 bases and J shed 3 bases, with 9 bases lying between them. This CDR3 is 14 amino acids long. Written as DNA, the CDR3 is TGTGCCAGCAGCGTAGATAGGGGTGACTATGGCTACACCTTC. Its translation is CASSVDRGDYGYTF.

V is TRBV6-5 and J is TRBJ1-4; the D gene is possibly TRBD1 (5 bases). CDR1 MNHEY and CDR2 SVGAGI come from the germline V gene. CDR3 size: 14 residues. V lost 6 bases and J 7 bases, leaving 15 bases between the germline ends. The CDR3 DNA reads TGTGCCAGCAGCCCGACAGTGTGGGGTGAAAAACTGTTTTTT. This codes for CASSPTVWGEKLFF.

This chain uses TRBV18 with TRBJ2-5, with 7 positions matching TRBD1. CDR3 length: 14 residues. Germline assignment: CDR1 KGHSH and CDR2 LQKENI. The ends lost 4 bases at V and 5 bases at J; junction bases unmatched: 7. The chain's CDR3 is CASSQRQGGETQYF. Here the CDR3 DNA reads TGTGCCAGCTCACAGCGACAGGGCGGGGAGACCCAGTACTTC. The full variable domain, its missing parts supplied by reference TRBV18 and TRBJ2-5, is NAGVMQNPRHLVRRRGQEARLRCSPMKGHSHVYWYRQLPEEGLKFMVYLQKENIIDESGMPKERFSAEFPKEGPSILRIQQVVRGDSAAYFCASSQRQGGETQYFGPGTRLLVL.

This sequence joins TRBV7-2 and TRBJ1-5; D gene uncertain. Germline V gene data show CDR1 as SGHTA and CDR2 as FQGNSA. The CDR3 spans 13 residues. Trimming left V 0 bases short and J 7 bases short, with 7 bases between. Here the CDR3 reads CASSLAPEQPQHF. CDR3 in DNA: TGTGCCAGCAGCTTAGCACCGGAGCAGCCCCAGCATTTT.

This clone was seen a few times. This CDR3 reads CASSRSDRGNYGYTF. The DNA of the CDR3 is TGTGCCAGTAGTAGGTCCGACAGGGGTAACTATGGCTACACCTTC. The V call is TRBV19, the J call TRBJ1-2; 8 bases map to TRBD1. V lost 4 bases, J lost 1 base, and 5 bases stayed unmatched. This CDR3 region has 15 residues. Germline CDR1 reads LNHDA; CDR2 reads SQIVND (reference sequence).

This rearrangement joins TRBV1 to TRBJ2-7; the table's D call, TRBD1, has no DNA check behind it. TRBV1 counts as a pseudogene. The CDR3 sequence is 18 residues long. The CDR3 here is CTSSQGRGKGLGHYEQYF. CDR3 in DNA: TGCACCAGCAGCCAAGGCAGGGGAAAGGGGTTGGGGCACTACGAGCAGTACTTC.

This clone was detected once. The chain employs TRBV5-1 and TRBJ1-1; D is unclear. The ends were cut back, 0 bases at V and 1 base at J, with 10 bases in the middle. Germline-derived CDR1 and CDR2 are SGHRS and YFSETQ. This CDR3 comprises 15 residues. CDR3 DNA sequence: TGCGCCAGCAGCTTGGTGGAACGGGGGAACACTGAAGCTTTCTTT. Protein product: CASSLVERGNTEAFF.

The genes are TRBV6-5 and TRBJ2-7; possible D gene TRBD1, 6 bases. This CDR3 comprises 14 residues. CDR1 is MNHEY and CDR2 is SVGAGI in the germline V gene. With 8 bases removed from V and 1 base from J, the gap between germline ends came to 15 bases. The chain's CDR3 is CASHPRDTSYEQYF. CDR3 nucleotides: TGTGCCAGCCACCCACGGGACACATCCTACGAGCAGTACTTC.

This clone was counted a single time. The chain couples TRBV11-2 to TRBJ1-1, with 9 positions matching TRBD1. From germline, CDR1 is SGHAT and CDR2 FQNNGV. The CDR3 spans 13 residues. The V gene end was trimmed by 4 bases and the J gene end by 8 bases; junction bases not matched to a gene: 5. The DNA of the CDR3 is TGTGCCAGCAGCTATCTACAGGGGGCGGAAGCTTTCTTT. Translating gives CASSYLQGAEAFF.

The V and J genes are TRBV6-5 and TRBJ1-4; a weak D match, TRBD1 (5 bases). V was shortened by 0 bases and J by 7 bases, with 12 bases between the two germline ends. Germline V gene data show CDR1 as MNHEY and CDR2 as SVGAGI. CDR3 size: 15 residues. CDR3 DNA sequence: TGTGCCAGCAGTTACTCGGGAGGGGCGAGTGAAAAACTGTTTTTT. It yields the protein CASSYSGGASEKLFF.

This chain uses TRBV5-4 with TRBJ2-6; 7 bases fit TRBD1. Trimming at V came to 4 bases and at J to 0 bases, leaving 7 bases not matched to a gene. The germline V gene encodes CDR1 SGHNT and CDR2 YYREEE (reference sequence). The CDR3 spans 17 residues. The chain's CDR3 is CASSRTTGVSGANVLTF. In DNA, the CDR3 is TGTGCCAGCAGCCGAACCACAGGGGTCTCTGGGGCCAACGTCCTGACTTTC.

The rearrangement joins TRBV6-5 to TRBJ2-7; no clear D. The CDR3 consists of 13 residues. Germline CDR1 reads MNHEY; CDR2 reads SVGAGI. The V and J ends lost 5 bases and 4 bases respectively, with 12 bases between them. This chain's CDR3 is CASSLTNLYEQYF. The CDR3 coding sequence is TGTGCCAGCAGTCTAACTAACCTGTACGAGCAGTACTTC.

J is TRBJ2-5 and V is TRBV2; D may be TRBD1 (6 bases). The V end lost 4 bases, the J end lost 2 bases, and 8 bases lay between the germline ends. The CDR3 is 13 residues long. Looked up from germline, CDR1 is SNHLY and CDR2 is FYNNEI. The CDR3 loop reads CASSATGQETQYF. The CDR3 bases are TGTGCCAGCAGTGCAACAGGGCAAGAGACCCAGTACTTC.

The chain combines TRBV29-1 with TRBJ2-3; D not certain. Germline V CDR1 and CDR2: SQVTM, ANQGSEA. The CDR3 spans 15 residues. V was pared by 0 bases and J by 1 base, with 11 bases between. The CDR3 nucleotides read TGCAGCGTTGAAGATCCCGAGTCCCGCACAGATACGCAGTATTTT. Amino acid sequence: CSVEDPESRTDTQYF.

V is TRBV12-3 or TRBV12-4 and J is TRBJ1-2, with D uncertain. The CDR3 length is 13 residues. Trimming took 6 bases from V and 4 from J, leaving 12 bases between them. CDR3 DNA: TGTGCCAGCAGCTACGCTGTTCGCTATGGCTACACCTTC. It codes for CASSYAVRYGYTF.

This clone was observed a handful of times. The chain uses TRBV11-3 and TRBJ1-1; 11 bases match TRBD1. CDR1 is SGHNT, CDR2 YENEEA, per germline. There are 17 residues in the CDR3. Trimming cost V 5 bases and J 1 base; bases outside gene matches: 9. CDR3 amino acids: CASSLPEGTGGNTEAFF. DNA for the CDR3: TGTGCCAGCAGCCTACCGGAGGGGACAGGGGGGAACACTGAAGCTTTCTTT.

The chain is built from TRBV11-3 and TRBJ1-1; 12 positions match TRBD1. The CDR3 consists of 17 residues. V shed 1 base and J 1 base; nucleotides not matched to a gene: 4. Germline values: CDR1 SGHNT, CDR2 YENEEA. DNA of the CDR3: TGTGCCAGCAGCTTAGGGGGACAGGGGGCCTGGAACACTGAAGCTTTCTTT. Amino acids: CASSLGGQGAWNTEAFF.

The rearrangement links TRBV7-2 to TRBJ2-1; 10 bases align to TRBD2. The J segment lost 5 bases and the V segment lost 5 bases, leaving 6 bases of the junction unmatched. The length of the CDR3 is 15 residues. Germline CDR1 is SGHTA and CDR2 is FQGNSA. Written as DNA, the CDR3 is TGTGCCAGCAGCGCCAGGACTAGCGGCCACAATGAGCAGTTCTTC. It yields the protein CASSARTSGHNEQFF.

V gene TRBV10-3 combines with J gene TRBJ2-6; D is perhaps TRBD1 (5 bases). This CDR3 has 18 amino acids. Germline V gene sequence: CDR1 ENHRY, CDR2 SYGVKD. Trimming removed 3 bases at V and 0 bases at J, with 15 bases between. The CDR3 region has the DNA TGTGCCATCAGTGACTCGGCAGGGAAGAGCTCTGGGGCCAACGTCCTGACTTTC. Protein sequence: CAISDSAGKSSGANVLTF.

The chain links TRBV4-2 to TRBJ1-6; 7 bases agree with TRBD1. The V gene end was trimmed by 1 base and the J gene end by 0 bases; junction bases not matched to a gene: 6. Germline lookup yields CDR1 LGHNA and CDR2 YNFKEQ. This CDR3 contains 18 residues. CDR3: CASSQGQGESSYNSPLHF. CDR3 nucleotide sequence: TGTGCCAGCAGCCAAGGGCAGGGGGAAAGCTCCTATAATTCACCCCTCCACTTT.

The chain is built from TRBV20-1 and TRBJ1-6, with D unresolved. The length of the CDR3 is 10 residues. With 5 bases removed from V and 14 bases from J, the gap between germline ends came to 10 bases. Looked up from germline, CDR1 is DFQATT and CDR2 is SNEGSKA (reference sequence). The CDR3 DNA reads as TGCAGTGCTCGAGCCGTTACCCTCCACTTT. This gives the protein CSARAVTLHF.